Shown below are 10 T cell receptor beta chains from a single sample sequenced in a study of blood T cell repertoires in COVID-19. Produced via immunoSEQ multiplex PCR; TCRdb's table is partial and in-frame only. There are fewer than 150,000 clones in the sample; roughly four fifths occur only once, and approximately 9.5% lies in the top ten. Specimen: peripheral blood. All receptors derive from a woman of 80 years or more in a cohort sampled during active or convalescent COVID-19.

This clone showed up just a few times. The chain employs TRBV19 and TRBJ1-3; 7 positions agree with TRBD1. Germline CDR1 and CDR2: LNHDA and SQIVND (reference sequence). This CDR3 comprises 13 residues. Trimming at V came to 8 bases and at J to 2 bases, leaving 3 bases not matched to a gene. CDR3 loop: CASRQGTGNTIYF. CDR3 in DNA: TGTGCCAGTCGACAGGGAACTGGAAACACCATATATTTT.

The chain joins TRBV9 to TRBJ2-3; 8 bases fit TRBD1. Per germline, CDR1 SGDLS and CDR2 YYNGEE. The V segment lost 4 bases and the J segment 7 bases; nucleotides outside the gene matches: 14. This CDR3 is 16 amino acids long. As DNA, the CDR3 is TGTGCCAGCAGCCCCGCAGGGGGCCCGCTTTCAAATACGCAGTATTTT. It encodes CASSPAGGPLSNTQYF.

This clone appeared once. The CDR3 sequence is CASSDWAQSDTQYF. The CDR3, as DNA: TGTGCCAGCAGTGATTGGGCCCAGTCGGATACGCAGTATTTT. V gene TRBV2 combines with J gene TRBJ2-3; D is ambiguous. The germline V gene encodes CDR1 SNHLY and CDR2 FYNNEI. The V gene lost 3 bases and the J gene lost 6 bases, with 13 bases spanning the gap. The CDR3 is 14 amino acids.

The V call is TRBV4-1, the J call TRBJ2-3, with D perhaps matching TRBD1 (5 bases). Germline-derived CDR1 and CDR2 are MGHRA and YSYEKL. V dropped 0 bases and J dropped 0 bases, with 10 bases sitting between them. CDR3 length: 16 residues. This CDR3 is CASSQDKGLSTDTQYF. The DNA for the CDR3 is TGCGCCAGCAGCCAAGACAAGGGGCTAAGCACAGATACGCAGTATTTT.

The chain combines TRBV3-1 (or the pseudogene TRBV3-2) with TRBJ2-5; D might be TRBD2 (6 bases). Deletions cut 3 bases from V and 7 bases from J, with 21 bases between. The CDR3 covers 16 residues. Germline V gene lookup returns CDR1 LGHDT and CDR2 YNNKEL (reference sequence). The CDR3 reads CASSQMEGPLTRTQYF. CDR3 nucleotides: TGTGCCAGCAGCCAGATGGAGGGACCATTAACGCGGACCCAGTACTTC.

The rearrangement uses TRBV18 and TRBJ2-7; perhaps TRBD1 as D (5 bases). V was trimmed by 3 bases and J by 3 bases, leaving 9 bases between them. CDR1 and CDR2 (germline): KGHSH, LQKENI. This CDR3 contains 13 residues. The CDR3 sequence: CASSPPGFYEQYF. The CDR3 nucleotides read TGTGCCAGCTCACCCCCAGGGTTCTACGAGCAGTACTTC.

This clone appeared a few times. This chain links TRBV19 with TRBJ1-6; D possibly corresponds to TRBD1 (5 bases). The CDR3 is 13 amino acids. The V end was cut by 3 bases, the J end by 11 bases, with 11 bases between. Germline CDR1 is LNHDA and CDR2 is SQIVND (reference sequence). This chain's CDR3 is CASSIPGTPPLHF. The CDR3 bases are TGTGCCAGTAGTATTCCAGGGACTCCACCCCTCCACTTT.

CDR3 bases: TGCAGTGCTAGTCAGAACAGCTATGGCTACACCTTC. The encoded protein is CSASQNSYGYTF. The chain couples TRBV20-1 to TRBJ1-2; D unclear. Germline CDR1 DFQATT, CDR2 SNEGSKA (reference sequence). V was clipped by 3 bases and J by 4 bases, with 9 bases between them. The CDR3 spans 12 residues.

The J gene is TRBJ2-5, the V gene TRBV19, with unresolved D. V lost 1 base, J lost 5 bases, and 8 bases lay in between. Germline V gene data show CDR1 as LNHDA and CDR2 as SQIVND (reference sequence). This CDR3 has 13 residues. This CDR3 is CASSIGEWETQYF. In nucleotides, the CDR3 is TGTGCCAGTAGTATAGGAGAGTGGGAGACCCAGTACTTC.

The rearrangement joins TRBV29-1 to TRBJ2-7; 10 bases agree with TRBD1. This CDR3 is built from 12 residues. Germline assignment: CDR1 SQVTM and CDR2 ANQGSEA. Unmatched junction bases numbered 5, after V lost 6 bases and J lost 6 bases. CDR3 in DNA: TGCAGCGTGGGGGACAGGGGCTCCGAGCAGTACTTC. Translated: CSVGDRGSEQYF.